The 15 T cell receptor beta chains listed next were all sequenced from one sample in a study of cytomegalovirus exposure and HLA in healthy donors. In the PCR, 60 Vbeta and 13 Jbeta primers were used. Data came from immunoSEQ multiplex PCR; TCRdb stores just in-frame clones and leaves some out. The sample records over 150,000 clones, 82% being singletons. The sequencing input was PBMCs. These receptor sequences come from a man aged 45-65 years in good health and CMV-seropositive.

V and J are TRBV5-4 and TRBJ2-7; 8 positions agree with TRBD2. The germline CDR1 and CDR2 sequences are SGHNT and YYREEE (reference sequence). V lost 5 bases and J lost 3; bases outside the gene matches: 13. CDR3 length equals 16 residues. The CDR3 sequence is CASSPRRELADYEQYF. CDR3 bases: TGTGCCAGCAGTCCCCGGCGGGAACTAGCGGACTACGAGCAGTACTTC.

In nucleotides, the CDR3 is TGTGCCAGCAGCTTAGGAACAAGTCATAATTCACCCCTCCACTTT. This translates into CASSLGTSHNSPLHF. The rearrangement links TRBV7-9 to TRBJ1-6; D is unresolved. Germline V CDR1 and CDR2: SEHNR, FQNEAQ (reference sequence). V was pared by 1 base and J by 5 bases, with 9 bases between. The CDR3 is 15 amino acids. Full variable domain (remainder filled in from reference TRBV7-9 and TRBJ1-6): DTGVSQNPRHKITKRGQNVTFRCDPISEHNRLYWYRQTLGQGPEFLTYFQNEAQLEKSRLLSDRFSAERPKGSFSTLEIQRTEQGDSAMYLCASSLGTSHNSPLHFGNGTRLTVT.

The chain links TRBV27 to TRBJ1-4; no reliable D call. This CDR3 has 15 residues. The germline gives CDR1 MNHEY, CDR2 SMNVEV (reference sequence). Deletions cut 2 bases from V and 3 bases from J, with 10 bases between. The CDR3 coding sequence is TGTGCCAGCAGTTTAAAGGCAGCGGCTAATGAAAAACTGTTTTTT. It specifies CASSLKAAANEKLFF.

V gene TRBV4-2 combines with J gene TRBJ2-7, with 8 bases lining up with TRBD1. CDR3 length: 15 residues. V lost 4 bases and J lost 6; bases outside the gene matches: 11. Germline V gene data show CDR1 as LGHNA and CDR2 as YNFKEQ. CDR3 amino acids: CASSLGQGRGSEQYF. For the CDR3, the DNA is TGTGCCAGCAGCCTCGGACAGGGAAGGGGGTCCGAGCAGTACTTC.

This clone has only a few counts. This chain joins TRBV7-9 and TRBJ2-5, with 13 bases lining up with TRBD2. The CDR3 covers 16 residues. Trimming cost V 5 bases and J 4 bases; bases outside gene matches: 7. CDR1 and CDR2 from the germline V gene are SEHNR and FQNEAQ (reference sequence). CDR3 loop: CASSALLAGGRETQYF. The CDR3 DNA is TGTGCCAGCAGCGCACTACTAGCGGGGGGGCGAGAGACCCAGTACTTC.

This clone was seen a handful of times. The chain uses TRBV6-5 and TRBJ1-3, with 8 bases aligning to TRBD1. The germline V gene has CDR1 MNHEY and CDR2 SVGAGI. The CDR3 loop spans 15 amino acids. V lost 5 bases to trimming and J lost 5 bases; unmatched junction nucleotides: 8. DNA of the CDR3: TGTGCCAGCAGTCCCCAGGACAGGGAACGAAACACCATATATTTT. It translates to CASSPQDRERNTIYF.

The rearrangement uses TRBV6-5 and TRBJ1-2; TRBD1 aligns across 7 bases. From germline, CDR1 is MNHEY and CDR2 SVGAGI. V lost 6 bases to trimming and J lost 3 bases; unmatched junction nucleotides: 10. The CDR3 totals 15 residues. The chain's CDR3 is CASRPTGNGHYGYTF. In nucleotides, the CDR3 is TGTGCCAGCAGACCGACAGGGAACGGGCACTATGGCTACACCTTC.

The rearrangement joins TRBV28 to TRBJ2-7; maybe TRBD1 (7 bases). Trimming cost V 5 bases and J 1 base, with 18 bases left between them. CDR3 size: 16 residues. Looked up from germline, CDR1 is MDHEN and CDR2 is SYDVKM. DNA of the CDR3: TGTGCCAGCAGTCCTCCCGGACAGGCGGGATCCTACGAGCAGTACTTC. Its protein product is CASSPPGQAGSYEQYF.

As to this clone: The same CDR3 can be traced to other DNA sequences in this sample. V gene TRBV19 combines with J gene TRBJ1-5; no firm D call. The CDR3 extends over 14 amino acids. Germline V CDR1 and CDR2: LNHDA, SQIVND (reference sequence). Trimming removed 1 base from V and 2 bases from J, with 6 bases in between. CDR3 region: CASSIVGGNQPQHF. CDR3 nucleotides: TGTGCCAGTAGTATAGTGGGAGGCAATCAGCCCCAGCATTTT.

The chain has TRBV5-6 and TRBJ2-5; TRBD2 might be the D (5 bases). The CDR3 loop spans 12 amino acids. Trimming removed 0 bases at V and 7 bases at J, with 7 bases between. The germline CDR1 and CDR2 sequences are SGHDT and YYEEEE. The CDR3 nucleotides read TGTGCCAGCAGCTTGGGTGGGAGGACCCAGTACTTC. Encoded protein: CASSLGGRTQYF.

CDR3 in amino acids: CASSQARGASGANVLTF. CDR3 nucleotide sequence: TGTGCCAGCAGCCAGGCCCGGGGGGCGTCTGGGGCCAACGTCCTGACTTTC. The genes are TRBV4-2 and TRBJ2-6; TRBD2 might be the D (7 bases). V was clipped by 3 bases and J by 1 base, with 13 bases between them. The CDR3 covers 17 residues. Germline lookup yields CDR1 LGHNA and CDR2 YNFKEQ.

The gene calls are TRBV6-5 and TRBJ1-1; D is perhaps TRBD1 (5 bases). Germline V CDR1 and CDR2: MNHEY, SVGAGI. Between the trimmed V and J ends, which lost 5 bases and 2 bases, there was a span of 9 bases. The CDR3 runs 13 residues. The CDR3: CASSTTANTEAFF. The CDR3 DNA is TGTGCCAGCAGTACGACAGCAAACACTGAAGCTTTCTTT.

V and J are TRBV7-3 and TRBJ2-1; 7 bases agree with TRBD2. The CDR3 contains 16 residues. Germline V gene sequence: CDR1 SGHTA, CDR2 FQGTGA. J was trimmed by 7 bases and V by 6 bases; bases with no gene match: 15. DNA of the CDR3: TGTGCCAGCAGTCAGACTGCGGGACTGGGGGGGAATGAGCAGTTCTTC. It specifies CASSQTAGLGGNEQFF.

The genes are TRBV28 and TRBJ2-1, with D possibly TRBD2 on 5 matching bases. Germline CDR1 and CDR2: MDHEN and SYDVKM. The CDR3 is 16 residues long. V was pared by 2 bases and J by 0 bases, with 11 bases between. CDR3 loop: CASSLPSGSSYNEQFF. The CDR3 coding sequence is TGTGCCAGCAGTTTACCCAGCGGTAGCTCCTACAATGAGCAGTTCTTC.

The V call is TRBV4-1, the J call TRBJ2-6; D is ambiguous. This CDR3 is built from 15 residues. Germline V CDR1 and CDR2: MGHRA, YSYEKL. V was shortened by 0 bases and J by 4 bases, with 7 bases between the two germline ends. The CDR3 reads CASSQDRTGANVLTF. The CDR3, as DNA: TGCGCCAGCAGCCAAGATAGAACCGGGGCCAACGTCCTGACTTTC.